This T cell receptor (beta chain) was recorded in a study of CD8+CD57+ T cells in acquired aplastic anemia. Study overall: DNA recovered from sorted CD4+ and CD8+ cells had a mean of about 3.5 ug. Sequencing produced an average of around 10 million reads per healthy donor for CD4+ cells. General study results and limits: In common between the patients and the controls were more than 25 CD8+ CDR3 sequences. CD8+ Simpson's diversity showed no significant patient-control difference.

Profiles of TCR beta VDJ and CDR3 were generated from a genomic DNA template. Via MiXCR, TCRdb re-called the reads, giving one row per CDR3 protein. Among about 180,000 distinct CDR3 sequences listed, less than 55% were seen once. This clonotype was counted a single time. Its antigen is unknown. Germline V gives CDR1 MGHDK, CDR2 SYGVNS. V dropped 6 bases and J dropped 3; count of bases not matched to a gene: 3. The CDR3 is 14 residues long. The chain recombines TRBV25-1 with TRBJ2-7, with 12 bases lining up with TRBD2. This TCR came from a human donor in good health. Specimen: sorted CD4+, CD8+, or CD8+CD57+ T cells (not recorded which) from PBMCs. CDR3 sequence reads: CASRSSGRVYEQYF. CDR3 coding DNA: TGTGCCAGCAGGTCTAGCGGGAGGGTCTACGAGCAGTACTTC.